This T cell receptor (beta chain) appears in the sequencing data of a study of cytomegalovirus exposure and HLA in healthy donors. Whole-study findings and limits: Associated with cytomegalovirus, according to the listing, were 150 to 200 TCR beta chains.

In its sample, this clone was seen a few times. Antigen unknown. The germline CDR1 and CDR2 sequences are MGHRA and YSYEKL. J lost 5 bases, V lost 0 bases, and 13 bases had no gene match. The CDR3 has 18 amino acids. TCRdb's table, derived via immunoSEQ multiplex PCR, lists solely in-frame clones and lacks some. Found here are about 360,000 clones, roughly 85% of them singletons; the top ten hold 0.83%. This chain connects TRBV4-1 to TRBJ1-2, with 9 positions matching TRBD1. This clonotype was sampled from a woman younger than 30 in good health and CMV-seronegative. The sequencing sample was made of PBMCs. CDR3 sequence: CASSQEGGQGKLRYGYTF. CDR3 nucleotide sequence: TGCGCCAGCAGCCAAGAGGGGGGACAGGGTAAGCTACGGTATGGCTACACCTTC.